Listed here are 30 T cell receptor beta chains from one sample, sequenced in a study of blood T cell repertoires in COVID-19. Sequenced by immunoSEQ multiplex PCR; TCRdb stores in-frame clones only, minus some. The sample holds approximately 100,000 clones, around 90% seen once. Sequenced: peripheral blood. These receptors were collected from a human donor with COVID-19, enrolled during active disease. The donor label of this sample is uncertain.

The rearrangement joins TRBV6-2 or TRBV6-3 to TRBJ2-1, with a possible D match to TRBD1 (5 bases). Trimming took off 0 bases at V and 8 bases at J, with 14 bases between the two ends. The germline V gene encodes CDR1 MNHEY and CDR2 SVGEGT. This CDR3 is built from 15 residues. CDR3 residues: CASSYSGAHLDEQFF. DNA for the CDR3: TGTGCCAGCAGTTACTCAGGGGCCCACCTGGATGAGCAGTTCTTC.

This chain uses TRBV7-8 with TRBJ2-7; perhaps TRBD1 as D (5 bases). Germline V lookup: CDR1 SGHVS, CDR2 FQNEAQ. CDR3 length: 13 amino acids. V was shortened by 3 bases and J by 6 bases, with 12 bases between the two germline ends. The CDR3 sequence: CASSFPGSGEQYF. The CDR3 DNA is TGTGCCAGCAGCTTTCCAGGGTCGGGCGAGCAGTACTTC.

This chain joins TRBV7-7 and TRBJ2-7; tentative D call: TRBD2 (5 bases). The CDR3 consists of 14 residues. The germline gives CDR1 SSHAT, CDR2 FNYEAQ (reference sequence). V was pared by 1 base and J by 5 bases, with 12 bases between. CDR3 bases: TGTGCCAGCAGCTTAGTCGGGGAGTCGAACGAGCAGTACTTC. Translation: CASSLVGESNEQYF.

The rearrangement joins TRBV12-5 to TRBJ2-1, with D possibly matching TRBD2 (6 bases). Per germline, CDR1 LGHNT and CDR2 FRNRAP. Trimming left V 7 bases short and J 5 bases short, with 12 bases between. The CDR3 has 13 amino acids. Here the CDR3 DNA reads TGTGCTAGTGCCGCCTCGGGGGACAATGAGCAGTTCTTC. This sequence encodes CASAASGDNEQFF.

The CDR3 reads CASSSGWTGELFF. CDR3 coding DNA: TGTGCCAGCAGCTCAGGTTGGACCGGGGAGCTGTTTTTT. The J gene is TRBJ2-2, the V gene TRBV7-3, with D hard to call. The V end was cut by 4 bases, the J end by 5 bases, with 8 bases between. The CDR3 is 13 amino acids. Per germline, CDR1 SGHTA and CDR2 FQGTGA.

V gene TRBV19 combines with J gene TRBJ2-3, with 15 bases lining up with TRBD2. Trimming took 5 bases from V and 4 from J; bases not matched to a gene: 13. This CDR3 region has 19 residues. Germline V gene lookup returns CDR1 LNHDA and CDR2 SQIVND (reference sequence). CDR3 region: CASSPRTSGRASGADTQYF. The CDR3 DNA is TGTGCCAGTAGTCCGCGGACTAGCGGGAGGGCCTCCGGGGCAGATACGCAGTATTTT.

The chain couples TRBV10-1 to TRBJ1-2, with D unclear. The V end lost 3 bases, the J end lost 4 bases, and 9 bases lay between the germline ends. The germline gives CDR1 WNHNN, CDR2 SYGVQD (reference sequence). The CDR3 totals 13 residues. This CDR3 reads CASSESGSYGYTF. DNA of the CDR3: TGCGCCAGCAGTGAATCCGGGTCCTATGGCTACACCTTC.

The chain recombines TRBV24-1 with TRBJ2-5, with 8 bases fitting TRBD1. Trimming removed 6 bases from V and 5 bases from J; junction bases left unmatched: 16. Germline CDR1 and CDR2: KGHDR and SFDVKD. The CDR3 spans 17 residues. The CDR3 spells CATSPTDRTGPGETQYF. The CDR3, as DNA: TGTGCCACCAGTCCCACCGACCGGACAGGGCCAGGCGAGACCCAGTACTTC.

The chain couples TRBV12-3 or TRBV12-4 to TRBJ1-2; D is uncertain. The CDR3 length is 13 residues. V lost 5 bases to trimming and J lost 1 base, with 8 bases between them. The CDR3 region is CASSVAVNYGYTF. CDR3 bases: TGTGCCAGCAGTGTGGCAGTTAACTATGGCTACACCTTC.

V and J are TRBV28 and TRBJ1-6, with 7 bases that match TRBD1. This CDR3 contains 15 residues. V trimming: 6 bases; J trimming: 9 bases; junction bases outside the gene matches: 11. CDR1 and CDR2 from the germline V gene are MDHEN and SYDVKM. The CDR3 region has the DNA TGTGCCAGCAGCCCCCAGGGGGTTTTCAGTTCACCCCTCCACTTT. This codes for CASSPQGVFSSPLHF.

The chain combines TRBV11-2 with TRBJ2-3, with D tentatively TRBD2 (5 bases). CDR3 length equals 16 residues. In germline, CDR1 is SGHAT, CDR2 FQNNGV. Trimming took 6 bases from V and 1 from J, leaving 17 bases between them. This CDR3 is CASRKMSGRGTDTQYF. The DNA for the CDR3 is TGTGCCAGCAGAAAGATGAGCGGTCGTGGCACAGATACGCAGTATTTT.

This chain links TRBV5-1 with TRBJ1-4, with D tentatively TRBD1 (6 bases). Germline CDR1 is SGHRS and CDR2 is YFSETQ. Trimming removed 1 base at V and 5 bases at J, with 15 bases between. The CDR3 is 16 residues long. The CDR3 DNA sequence: TGCGCCAGCAGCTTGAAAAAGGACAGCCGAAATGAAAAACTGTTTTTT. This codes for CASSLKKDSRNEKLFF.

This clone was counted between two and nine times. The chain recombines TRBV5-4 with TRBJ1-4; D might be TRBD1 (5 bases). The V end lost 5 bases, the J end lost 6 bases, and 14 bases lay between the germline ends. CDR3 length: 14 residues. In germline, CDR1 is SGHNT, CDR2 YYREEE (reference sequence). As DNA, the CDR3 is TGTGCCAGCAGAGGGGAAATCGGGTATGAAAAACTGTTTTTT. This encodes CASRGEIGYEKLFF.

The J gene is TRBJ1-2, the V gene TRBV27; a possible D gene is TRBD1 (5 bases). The germline V gene has CDR1 MNHEY and CDR2 SMNVEV (reference sequence). The CDR3 runs 14 residues. Trimming took 3 bases from V and 4 from J, leaving 12 bases between them. In DNA form, the CDR3 reads TGTGCCAGCAGTTTCGGGGGGTTGGGCTATGGCTACACCTTC. Protein product: CASSFGGLGYGYTF.

This clone was observed once. The chain links TRBV5-1 to TRBJ2-1, with D possibly TRBD1 on 7 matching bases. CDR1 and CDR2 from the germline V gene are SGHRS and YFSETQ. The CDR3 totals 15 residues. The germline V and J ends were trimmed by 3 bases and 1 base, with 11 bases remaining between them. The CDR3, as DNA: TGCGCCAGCAGCTCGGCGGGACAGTCCTACAATGAGCAGTTCTTC. This sequence encodes CASSSAGQSYNEQFF.

The V call is TRBV6-5, the J call TRBJ1-2; D is unresolved. V was clipped by 1 base and J by 7 bases, with 10 bases between them. Germline CDR1 MNHEY, CDR2 SVGAGI. The CDR3 contains 13 residues. Here the CDR3 DNA reads TGTGCCAGCAGTTACTTGGCGGAGGGTGGCTACACCTTC. As protein: CASSYLAEGGYTF.

This chain joins TRBV3-1 (or the pseudogene TRBV3-2) and TRBJ1-5, with no clear D. The V gene's germline CDR1 is LGHDT and CDR2 YNNKEL (reference sequence). Trimming pared 1 base from V and 3 bases from J, leaving 4 bases between. This CDR3 region has 13 residues. The chain's CDR3 is CASSQGPNQPQHF. In DNA form, the CDR3 reads TGTGCCAGCAGCCAAGGGCCCAATCAGCCCCAGCATTTT.

CDR3 DNA sequence: TGTGCCAGTAGTCCCGGACAGGGGAGCGGCTATGGCTACACCTTC. This codes for CASSPGQGSGYGYTF. This chain uses TRBV19 with TRBJ1-2; 9 bases fit TRBD1. The germline V gene encodes CDR1 LNHDA and CDR2 SQIVND (reference sequence). With V trimmed by 5 bases and J by 4 bases, 8 bases remained unmatched. The CDR3 runs 15 residues.

J is TRBJ2-7 and V is TRBV11-2; 7 bases align to TRBD2. The CDR3 is made up of 14 amino acids. V dropped 2 bases and J dropped 3; count of bases not matched to a gene: 4. CDR1 SGHAT and CDR2 FQNNGV come from the germline V gene. The CDR3 bases are TGTGCCAGCAGCTTACTGGGGGGGGACTACGAGCAGTACTTC. Translating it yields CASSLLGGDYEQYF.

The chain is built from TRBV19 and TRBJ1-5; 8 bases fit TRBD1. Germline V gene lookup returns CDR1 LNHDA and CDR2 SQIVND (reference sequence). The trim removed 5 bases at V and 4 bases at J, leaving 4 bases unmatched. The CDR3 is made up of 14 amino acids. In DNA form, the CDR3 reads TGTGCCAGTAGTCCACAGGGGGGAAATCAGCCCCAGCATTTT. It specifies CASSPQGGNQPQHF.

J is TRBJ1-4 and V is TRBV15; D might be TRBD1 (5 bases). Trimming shortened V by 3 bases and J by 3 bases, and 14 bases separated the two germline ends. This CDR3 is 16 amino acids long. The germline V gene encodes CDR1 LNHNV and CDR2 YYDKDF (reference sequence). CDR3 sequence reads: CATSSGAGVANEKLFF. CDR3 sequence (DNA): TGTGCCACCAGCAGTGGGGCAGGAGTAGCTAATGAAAAACTGTTTTTT.

The chain is built from TRBV5-1 and TRBJ1-3; maybe TRBD1 (6 bases). Trimming took 7 bases from V and 0 from J, leaving 17 bases between them. Germline V CDR1 and CDR2: SGHRS, YFSETQ. CDR3 length equals 16 residues. The CDR3 nucleotides are TGCGCCAGCTCGGGACAATCTATTAACTCTGGAAACACCATATATTTT. This encodes CASSGQSINSGNTIYF.

This chain connects TRBV27 to TRBJ1-3; possibly TRBD1 for D (6 bases). V lost 9 bases and J 0 bases, leaving 12 bases between the germline ends. CDR1 and CDR2 (germline): MNHEY, SMNVEV (reference sequence). This CDR3 is built from 14 residues. The CDR3, as DNA: TGTGCCAGGAGGACAGTATACTCTGGAAACACCATATATTTT. Protein: CARRTVYSGNTIYF.

The chain combines TRBV19 with TRBJ1-2; D not certain. Trimming removed 6 bases from V and 2 bases from J, with 16 bases in between. In germline, CDR1 is LNHDA, CDR2 SQIVND (reference sequence). The CDR3 runs 15 residues. The CDR3: CASSPEGRLNYGYTF. CDR3 coding DNA: TGTGCCAGTAGCCCAGAGGGCAGGTTGAACTATGGCTACACCTTC. The whole variable domain, remainder taken from reference TRBV19 and TRBJ1-2, is DGGITQSPKYLFRKEGQNVTLSCEQNLNHDAMYWYRQDPGQGLRLIYYSQIVNDFQKGDIAEGYSVSREKKESFPLTVTSAQKNPTAFYLCASSPEGRLNYGYTFGSGTRLTVV.

V is TRBV6-5 and J is TRBJ1-3; 8 nucleotides agree with TRBD1. V dropped 7 bases and J dropped 2; count of bases not matched to a gene: 4. The CDR3 runs to 14 residues. Germline V gives CDR1 MNHEY, CDR2 SVGAGI. The CDR3 here is CASKPQGAGNTIYF. CDR3 bases: TGTGCCAGCAAACCACAGGGGGCTGGAAACACCATATATTTT.

The rearrangement uses TRBV11-3 and TRBJ2-2, with D possibly matching TRBD2 (5 bases). The CDR3 is made up of 15 amino acids. The germline V and J ends were trimmed by 3 bases and 3 bases, with 11 bases remaining between them. Germline V gene data show CDR1 as SGHNT and CDR2 as YENEEA. The CDR3 loop is CASSFGGSDTGELFF. Written as DNA, the CDR3 is TGTGCCAGCAGCTTTGGAGGCAGCGACACCGGGGAGCTGTTTTTT.

The V call is TRBV2, the J call TRBJ2-5; 8 bases line up with TRBD1. The length of the CDR3 is 13 residues. V shed 6 bases, J shed 4 bases, and the junction held 4 bases outside the gene matches. Germline V gene sequence: CDR1 SNHLY, CDR2 FYNNEI. The CDR3 reads CASRLTGAETQYF. CDR3 in DNA: TGTGCCAGCAGGCTGACAGGGGCAGAGACCCAGTACTTC.

This rearrangement joins TRBV29-1 to TRBJ2-7; 7 nucleotides align to TRBD2. Germline V lookup: CDR1 SQVTM, CDR2 ANQGSEA. There are 13 residues in the CDR3. The trim removed 1 base at V and 4 bases at J, leaving 4 bases unmatched. CDR3 loop: CSVEGGGGYEQYF. The CDR3, as DNA: TGCAGCGTTGAAGGGGGGGGAGGGTACGAGCAGTACTTC.

The count of this clone is one. V and J are TRBV11-1 and TRBJ2-5, with D possibly matching TRBD2 (6 bases). The CDR3 runs 15 residues. CDR1 is SGHAT and CDR2 is FQDESV in the germline V gene (reference sequence). Deletions cut 4 bases from V and 2 bases from J, with 14 bases between. The CDR3 DNA sequence: TGTGCCAGCAGCTATAGGCGGGGCACGCAAGAGACCCAGTACTTC. Translation gives CASSYRRGTQETQYF.

The sample holds a few counts of this clone. The V gene is TRBV6-6, the J gene TRBJ1-2; 10 bases map to TRBD1. The CDR3 runs 12 residues. V dropped 4 bases and J dropped 12; count of bases not matched to a gene: 5. Germline lookup yields CDR1 MNHNY and CDR2 SVGAGI (reference sequence). The CDR3 is CASSSGQGRNTF. The CDR3 region has the DNA TGTGCCAGCAGTTCGGGACAGGGGAGGAACACCTTC.